The 2 T cell receptor beta chains in this list originate from one sample, sequenced in a study of cytomegalovirus exposure and HLA in healthy donors. PCR amplification relied on 60 Vbeta primers (plus 13 Jbeta primers). Libraries were prepared by immunoSEQ multiplex PCR; TCRdb keeps only in-frame clonotypes and omits some of them. This table holds some 91,000 clones, roughly 60% found once. Sequencing input: PBMCs. Receptor source: a human donor in good health.

This clone was seen only once. At one end, the junction sequence differs from germline, possibly due to a read error. The V call is TRBV7-2, the J call TRBJ2-1, with D perhaps matching TRBD2 (5 bases). Germline CDR1 SGHTA, CDR2 FQGNSA. The CDR3 is 12 amino acids. CDR3 protein: CASSLYSGEQIF. The CDR3 nucleotides read TGTGCCAGCAGCTTATATTCTGGGGAGCAAATCTTC.

The sample holds a few counts of this clone. This chain uses TRBV4-1 with TRBJ2-1; 13 bases are shared with TRBD2. J was trimmed by 5 bases and V by 1 base; bases with no gene match: 8. This CDR3 is built from 18 residues. The germline CDR1 and CDR2 sequences are MGHRA and YSYEKL. The CDR3 loop is CASSQVDMGLAGHNEQFF. CDR3 DNA: TGCGCCAGCAGCCAAGTTGATATGGGACTAGCGGGGCACAATGAGCAGTTCTTC.